This T cell receptor (beta chain) was captured in a study of cytomegalovirus exposure and HLA in healthy donors. Study at large: The study placed over 65% of its approximately 360 genotyped donors in the Caucasian-associated ancestry cluster. Study-level points and caveats: What a later analysis reportedly showed was that an Asian-associated ancestry cluster had fewer N-insertions than the approximately 720-donor mean.

The germline V gene encodes CDR1 MNHEY and CDR2 SVGAGI. The ends were cut back, 0 bases at V and 0 bases at J, with 6 bases in the middle. The CDR3 has 14 residues. Primers included in the PCR were 60 Vbeta and 13 Jbeta primers. Clones were sequenced by immunoSEQ multiplex PCR, and TCRdb holds only the in-frame ones, with some missing. The table has about 130,000 clones, roughly 82% seen once; the top ten hold around 14%. A word on this clone: No antigen is known for it.

The sample consisted of PBMCs. The chain carries TRBV6-5 and TRBJ2-7, with D unresolved. The origin of this receptor is a woman aged 60-75 years in good health and CMV-seropositive. CDR3 coding DNA: TGTGCCAGCAGTTACTCGTCGAGCTCCTACGAGCAGTACTTC. Translated: CASSYSSSSYEQYF.